One sample yielded the 20 T cell receptor beta chains listed below, sequenced in a study of response to subunit inactivated influenza vaccine. TCRdb re-analysed the RT-PCR reads in MiXCR, keeping a single row per CDR3 protein. The repertoire has around 200,000 distinct CDR3 sequences, 9.2% of them found once; the top ten carry roughly a tenth. The sequences come from non-naive T cells sorted from PBMCs, collected on the day of vaccination. All receptors come from a man aged 50-60 years who received an inactivated influenza vaccine.

This clonotype has a count of ten or more. V gene TRBV20-1 combines with J gene TRBJ2-5; TRBD1 aligns across 8 bases. The germline gives CDR1 DFQATT, CDR2 SNEGSKA (reference sequence). V was clipped by 6 bases and J by 3 bases; unmatched bases: 12. The CDR3 sequence is 15 residues long. The CDR3, as DNA: TGCAGTGCAAAACGCAGGGGGCGGGTGGAAGAGACCCAGTACTTC. It specifies CSAKRRGRVEETQYF.

This clonotype was seen a few times. CDR3 nucleotides: TGTGCCAGCTCACCAAGGACACAGGTCGAGACCCAGTACTTC. Its translation: CASSPRTQVETQYF. This chain uses TRBV18 with TRBJ2-5; TRBD1 is a possible D gene (5 bases). Trimming took off 2 bases at V and 5 bases at J, with 12 bases between the two ends. The CDR3 is 14 residues long. Germline assignment: CDR1 KGHSH and CDR2 LQKENI.

V usage is TRBV6-2 or TRBV6-3 and J usage is TRBJ1-1; 9 bases line up with TRBD1. Germline values: CDR1 MNHEY, CDR2 SVGEGT. The CDR3 is made up of 17 amino acids. The junction had 9 bases not matched to a gene; V was cut back by 0 bases and J by 4 bases. The CDR3 region is CASSYSRTGQGSTEAFF. The DNA for the CDR3 is TGTGCCAGCAGTTACTCGCGTACAGGACAGGGGTCCACTGAAGCTTTCTTT.

In its sample, this clonotype was seen many times. The V and J genes are TRBV20-1 and TRBJ2-1; no definite D call. Trimming pared 6 bases from V and 10 bases from J, leaving 7 bases between. This CDR3 contains 9 residues. CDR1 and CDR2 from the germline V gene are DFQATT and SNEGSKA (reference sequence). The CDR3 region is CSASYEQFF. CDR3 nucleotides: TGCAGTGCATCTTACGAGCAGTTCTTC.

Many counts were recorded for this clonotype. V gene TRBV7-8 combines with J gene TRBJ2-1, with TRBD1 matching 7 bases. The CDR3 contains 13 residues. Germline loops: CDR1 SGHVS, CDR2 FQNEAQ. V lost 4 bases and J lost 4; bases outside the gene matches: 1. This CDR3 is CASSWGQYNEQFF. In DNA form, the CDR3 reads TGTGCCAGCAGCTGGGGACAGTACAATGAGCAGTTCTTC.

In its sample, this clonotype was seen a few times. The chain couples TRBV28 to TRBJ1-5, with D unresolved. The CDR3 contains 14 residues. Germline-derived CDR1 and CDR2 are MDHEN and SYDVKM. The germline V and J ends were trimmed by 1 base and 3 bases, with 7 bases remaining between them. CDR3 bases: TGTGCCAGCAGTTTATTTCAGGCCAATCAGCCCCAGCATTTT. Translation: CASSLFQANQPQHF.

In this sample, this clonotype turned up many times. The chain combines TRBV12-3 or TRBV12-4 with TRBJ1-1; D call uncertain. The V gene lost 5 bases and the J gene lost 1 base, with 11 bases spanning the gap. The CDR3 runs 14 residues. The CDR3: CASSPDWENTEAFF. The CDR3 DNA is TGTGCCAGCAGTCCAGATTGGGAGAACACTGAAGCTTTCTTT.

The J gene is TRBJ2-5, the V gene TRBV30, with D unresolved. Germline-derived CDR1 and CDR2 are GTSNPN and SVGIG (reference sequence). V lost 3 bases and J 5 bases, leaving 13 bases between the germline ends. The CDR3 is 13 amino acids. The CDR3 sequence is CAWSPGLDETQYF. CDR3 DNA: TGTGCCTGGAGCCCTGGGTTGGATGAGACCCAGTACTTC.

Points on this clonotype: Compared with germline, one end of the junction differs, possibly owing to a read error. The V and J genes are TRBV7-7 and TRBJ2-5, with a possible D match to TRBD2 (6 bases). CDR1 and CDR2 (germline): SSHAT, FNYEAQ (reference sequence). CDR3 size: 14 residues. The CDR3, as DNA: TGTGCTAGCAGCTTAATCGAGGGAGGCGAGACCCAGTACTTC. Protein sequence: CASSLIEGGETQYF.

The chain has TRBV14 and TRBJ2-7, with 7 bases aligning to TRBD2. Germline V gene sequence: CDR1 SGHDN, CDR2 FVKESK. The V and J ends lost 0 bases and 9 bases, in that order; junction bases with no gene match: 17. The CDR3 spans 17 residues. CDR3 in amino acids: CASSQDFAVAGAAGQYF. The CDR3 DNA reads TGTGCCAGCAGCCAAGATTTTGCGGTAGCGGGCGCCGCAGGGCAGTACTTC.

J is TRBJ1-1 and V is TRBV10-3, with D perhaps TRBD1 (6 bases). The CDR3 consists of 14 residues. V lost 7 bases to trimming and J lost 1 base, with 13 bases between them. Germline V lookup: CDR1 ENHRY, CDR2 SYGVKD. CDR3 residues: CAITRGGRNTEAFF. In nucleotides, the CDR3 is TGTGCCATCACCCGAGGGGGTAGGAACACTGAAGCTTTCTTT.

This clonotype was counted only a few times. The chain combines TRBV3-1 with TRBJ2-5; D is possibly TRBD1 (6 bases). Germline-derived CDR1 and CDR2 are LGHDT and YNNKEL (reference sequence). Trimming pared 3 bases from V and 2 bases from J, leaving 19 bases between. The CDR3 is made up of 17 amino acids. The CDR3 bases are TGTGCCAGCAGCCATTACTTCAAGAGGCAGGGGCAAGAGACCCAGTACTTC. Amino acids: CASSHYFKRQGQETQYF.

This clonotype was seen repeatedly, ten times or more. J is TRBJ2-3 and V is TRBV12-3 or TRBV12-4, with D perhaps matching TRBD1 (6 bases). The CDR3 is 16 amino acids. Trimming shortened V by 7 bases and J by 2 bases, and 19 bases separated the two germline ends. The chain's CDR3 is CASTIRQAFFTDTQYF. CDR3 in DNA: TGTGCCAGCACCATTAGACAGGCATTTTTCACAGATACGCAGTATTTT.

This clonotype was detected only a few times. The CDR3 here is CASTTGYRGEQFF. CDR3 sequence (DNA): TGTGCCAGCACCACAGGGTATAGGGGTGAGCAGTTCTTC. The J gene is TRBJ2-1, the V gene TRBV6-2 or TRBV6-3; the D gene is possibly TRBD1 (6 bases). This CDR3 spans 13 amino acids. The germline CDR1 and CDR2 sequences are MNHEY and SVGEGT. V lost 7 bases, J lost 9 bases, and 16 bases lay in between.

The J gene is TRBJ1-5, the V gene TRBV7-2; no reliable D call. V was cut by 4 bases and J by 3 bases, with 10 bases left in between. The CDR3 has 14 amino acids. The germline CDR1 and CDR2 sequences are SGHTA and FQGNSA. CDR3 residues: CASSSQAVNQPQHF. The CDR3 DNA is TGTGCCAGCAGCTCCCAGGCGGTCAATCAGCCCCAGCATTTT.

Ten or more counts support this clonotype. The J gene is TRBJ2-7, the V gene TRBV11-2; TRBD1 or TRBD2 may be the D gene (5 bases each). V lost 4 bases and J 1 base, leaving 17 bases between the germline ends. This CDR3 region has 16 residues. Germline CDR1 is SGHAT and CDR2 is FQNNGV. The CDR3 reads CASSSLRQRPSYEQYF. DNA for the CDR3: TGTGCCAGCAGCTCCCTCAGACAGCGGCCATCCTACGAGCAGTACTTC.

In this sample, this clonotype turned up a few times. This rearrangement joins TRBV7-9 to TRBJ2-5; TRBD2 aligns across 8 bases. Germline CDR1 is SEHNR and CDR2 is FQNEAQ (reference sequence). The CDR3 covers 17 residues. V shed 5 bases and J 2 bases; nucleotides not matched to a gene: 13. The CDR3 DNA reads TGTGCCAGCAGCACCATCGCCCGAGCGGGGGCACAAGAGACCCAGTACTTC. Translating it yields CASSTIARAGAQETQYF.

This clonotype was recorded many times. The V call is TRBV6-1, the J call TRBJ2-7, with 10 bases fitting TRBD2. Germline CDR1 and CDR2: MNHNS and SASEGT. Trimming took 6 bases from V and 4 from J; bases not matched to a gene: 3. The CDR3 covers 13 residues. CDR3: CASSRTSGYEQYF. DNA for the CDR3: TGTGCCAGCAGCCGGACTAGCGGTTACGAGCAGTACTTC.

For this clonotype: Possible read error: a much larger clone is one base away. This chain uses TRBV5-1 with TRBJ2-1; TRBD2 matches 7 bases. Judging by the DNA end, TRBJ2-7 fits better; the J call may be wrong. Germline V lookup: CDR1 SGHRS, CDR2 YFSETQ. This CDR3 contains 15 residues. The CDR3 DNA reads TGCGCCAGCAGCCCCGGGGCTAGCGGATACAATGAGCAGTACTTC. As protein: CASSPGASGYNEQYF.

V is TRBV20-1 and J is TRBJ2-5, with D hard to call. Germline values: CDR1 DFQATT, CDR2 SNEGSKA (reference sequence). V lost 7 bases and J 4 bases, leaving 13 bases between the germline ends. CDR3 size: 12 residues. The CDR3 DNA sequence: TGCAGTGGACTTTTAGTCGGAGAGACCCAGTACTTC. This sequence encodes CSGLLVGETQYF.